A single sample is the source of the 6 T cell receptor beta chains below, sequenced in a study of CD8 T cells in ankylosing spondylitis. Points from the study as a whole: A TCR beta motif made of several highly homologous variants seemed typical of ankylosing spondylitis blood.

Each CDR3 protein is one row after TCRdb ran MiXCR on the 5' RACE reads. There are around 490,000 distinct CDR3 sequences in the sample; 5.3% occur only once, and under 4.5% lies in the top ten. The antigens of these receptors remain unknown. Sample: blood, either unsorted or a sorted T cell fraction (not recorded which). These receptors came from a male donor with ankylosing spondylitis.

The rearrangement uses TRBV4-3 and TRBJ2-7; 11 positions match TRBD2. Unmatched junction bases numbered 3, after V lost 2 bases and J lost 6 bases. CDR1 is LGHNA and CDR2 is YSLEER in the germline V gene. This CDR3 spans 14 amino acids. The CDR3 coding sequence is TGCGCCAGCAGCCAAAATAGCGGGAGGGGCGAGCAGTACTTC. It is translated as CASSQNSGRGEQYF.

This clonotype was found many times. The chain carries TRBV7-6 and TRBJ1-1; 7 bases align to TRBD1. J gave up 3 bases and V 5 bases, and 6 bases lay outside the gene matches. This CDR3 spans 14 amino acids. In germline, CDR1 is SGHVS, CDR2 FNYEAQ. The CDR3 spells CASSRSTGYTEAFF. DNA for the CDR3: TGTGCCAGCAGCCGCTCGACAGGGTACACTGAAGCTTTCTTT.

At least ten counts were recorded for this clonotype. V usage is TRBV7-2 and J usage is TRBJ2-1; D perhaps matches TRBD1 (6 bases). V lost 0 bases and J 7 bases, leaving 13 bases between the germline ends. The CDR3 totals 15 residues. CDR1 and CDR2 (germline): SGHTA, FQGNSA. CDR3: CASSLARGQSNEQFF. The CDR3 DNA reads TGTGCCAGCAGCTTAGCGAGGGGACAAAGTAATGAGCAGTTCTTC.

The V and J genes are TRBV27 and TRBJ2-1; TRBD1 matches at 9 bases. The CDR3 totals 15 residues. Germline CDR1 reads MNHEY; CDR2 reads SMNVEV (reference sequence). With 7 bases clipped from V and 7 bases from J, the junction kept 11 bases outside the gene matches. CDR3 in amino acids: CASISTGGRRNEQFF. The CDR3 nucleotides are TGTGCCAGCATCTCGACAGGGGGTAGGAGAAATGAGCAGTTCTTC.

This clonotype appeared many times. The rearrangement links TRBV4-3 to TRBJ2-3; D unresolved. The CDR3 has 15 amino acids. V was cut by 0 bases and J by 4 bases, with 11 bases left in between. CDR1 LGHNA and CDR2 YSLEER come from the germline V gene. CDR3 in DNA: TGCGCCAGCAGCCAAGATTCGCGGTATGCAGATACGCAGTATTTT. Translated: CASSQDSRYADTQYF.

There are many counts of this clonotype. The CDR3 sequence: CASSFETHTDTQYF. The CDR3 nucleotides read TGTGCCAGCAGTTTCGAGACCCACACAGATACGCAGTATTTT. The rearrangement links TRBV27 to TRBJ2-3; unclear D gene. CDR1 and CDR2 from the germline V gene are MNHEY and SMNVEV (reference sequence). V lost 3 bases and J lost 2, with 9 bases in between. This CDR3 region has 14 residues.